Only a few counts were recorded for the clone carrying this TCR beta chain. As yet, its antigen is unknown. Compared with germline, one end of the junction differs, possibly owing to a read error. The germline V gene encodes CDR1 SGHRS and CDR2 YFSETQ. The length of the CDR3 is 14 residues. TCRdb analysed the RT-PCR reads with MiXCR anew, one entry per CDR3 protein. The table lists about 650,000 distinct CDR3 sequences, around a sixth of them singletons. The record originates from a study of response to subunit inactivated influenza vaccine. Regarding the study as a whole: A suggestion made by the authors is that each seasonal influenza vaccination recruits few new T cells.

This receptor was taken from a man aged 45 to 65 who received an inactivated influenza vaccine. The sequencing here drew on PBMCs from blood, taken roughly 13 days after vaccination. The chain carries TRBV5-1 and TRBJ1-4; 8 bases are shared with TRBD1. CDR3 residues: CASSLGQEREKLFF. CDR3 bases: TGCGCCAGCAGTTTGGGACAGGAGCGCGAAAAACTGTTTTTT.